This record covers a single TCR beta chain. The target antigen is unknown. V lost 8 bases to trimming and J lost 3 bases; unmatched junction nucleotides: 6. This CDR3 has 14 amino acids. Germline CDR1 reads SGHTA; CDR2 reads FQGNSA. The data are from a study of T cell responses to AZD1222 COVID-19 vaccine. General study results and limits: Rises in breadth and depth of Spike-specific TCRs came after two AZD1222 doses. In a largely white British group with more females than males, clonal diversity was possibly underestimated. Repertoire sampling was restricted to post-peak T cell response timepoints.

The analysis combined second doses at about 4 or about 12 weeks. Assay: immunoSEQ multiplex PCR; the TCRdb copy retains only in-frame clones and omits some. The repertoire holds over 130,000 clones, with 88% as singletons. This sequence joins TRBV7-2 and TRBJ2-3; 9 bases line up with TRBD2. Sequencing used peripheral blood, obtained 28 days after the second AZD1222 dose. This TCR was sampled from an adult who received the AZD1222 COVID-19 vaccine. The CDR3 sequence is CASGPSGATDTQYF. The CDR3 DNA reads TGTGCCAGCGGCCCTAGCGGGGCAACAGATACGCAGTATTTT. The whole variable domain, filled in from reference TRBV7-2 and TRBJ2-3, reads GAGVSQSPSNKVTEKGKDVELRCDPISGHTALYWYRQSLGQGLEFLIYFQGNSAPDKSGLPSDRFSAERTGGSVSTLTIQRTQQEDSAVYLCASGPSGATDTQYFGPGTRLTVL.